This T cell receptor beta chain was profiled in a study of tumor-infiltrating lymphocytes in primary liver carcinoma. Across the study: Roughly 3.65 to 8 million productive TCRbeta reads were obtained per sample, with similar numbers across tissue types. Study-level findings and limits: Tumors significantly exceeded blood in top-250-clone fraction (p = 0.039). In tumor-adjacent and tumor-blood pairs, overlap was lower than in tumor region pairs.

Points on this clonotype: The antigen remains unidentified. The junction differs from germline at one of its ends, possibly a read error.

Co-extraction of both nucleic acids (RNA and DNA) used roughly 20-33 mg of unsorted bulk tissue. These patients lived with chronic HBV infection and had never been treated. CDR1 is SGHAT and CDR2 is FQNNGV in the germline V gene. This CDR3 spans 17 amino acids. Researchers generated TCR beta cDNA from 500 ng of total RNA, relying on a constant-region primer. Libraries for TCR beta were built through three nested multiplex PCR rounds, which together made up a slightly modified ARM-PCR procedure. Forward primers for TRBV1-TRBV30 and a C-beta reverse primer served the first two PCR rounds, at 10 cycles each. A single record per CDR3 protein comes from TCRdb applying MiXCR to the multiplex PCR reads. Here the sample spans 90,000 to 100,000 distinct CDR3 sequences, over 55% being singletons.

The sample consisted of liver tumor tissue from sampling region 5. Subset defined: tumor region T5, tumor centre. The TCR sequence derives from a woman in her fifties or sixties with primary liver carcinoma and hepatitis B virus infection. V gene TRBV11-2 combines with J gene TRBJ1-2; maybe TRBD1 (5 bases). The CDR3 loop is CTSSLDPIRALRYDYTF. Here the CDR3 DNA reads TGTACCAGCAGCTTAGATCCGATCAGGGCGCTGCGCTACGACTACACCTTC.